A selection of T cell receptor beta chains follows, all from one sample in a study of cytomegalovirus exposure and HLA in healthy donors. Clones were read by immunoSEQ multiplex PCR, and TCRdb kept only the in-frame ones, dropping some. The sample has around 110,000 clones, roughly 70% seen once. Sequenced input: PBMCs. The receptors were gathered from a middle-aged woman in good health and CMV-seropositive. Each CDR3 is given with its conserved first and last residue. D genes are given only for firm matches. Some rows have no size entry. The others give once, few or many, or a class for an expanded clone.

V	size	J	D	DNA	CDR3
TRBV7-8	few	TRBJ2-7	TRBD2	TGTGCCAGCAGCCCCCGGACTAGCGCCATCTCCTACGAGCAGTACTTC	CASSPRTSAISYEQYF
TRBV2	.	TRBJ1-6	.	TGTGCCAGCAGTTCACAGGGAATCCCATCAAGCTCCTATAATTCACCTCTCCACTTT	CASSSQGIPSSSYNSPLHF
TRBV9	.	TRBJ1-6	.	TGTGCCAGCGCGGGGGCTGCCGCGGCACCTGATTCACCCCTCCACTTT	CASAGAAAAPDSPLHF
TRBV7-2	.	TRBJ1-2	.	TGTGCCAGCAGCTTAGGTTATCCAAAGCCGAACACCTTC	CASSLGYPKPNTF
TRBV6-1	.	TRBJ2-1	.	TGTGCCAGCAGTGAAGGAGAAAGCAATGAGCAGTTCTTC	CASSEGESNEQFF
TRBV30	.	TRBJ1-6	.	TGTGCCTGGACCATAGAGGGGGGGAGGCGGTCACCCCTCCACTTT	CAWTIEGGRRSPLHF
TRBV29-1	.	TRBJ2-1	.	TGCAGCGTTGAGTTTTACTACGGCCAGTTCTTC	CSVEFYYGQFF
TRBV6-1	once	TRBJ2-7	.	TGTGCCAGCAGTGAATTGGCTACAGGGACCTACGAGCAGTACTTC	CASSELATGTYEQYF
TRBV25-1	.	TRBJ1-5	.	TGTGCCAGCAGTGACGGGACATCTGAGAATCAGCCCCAGCATTTT	CASSDGTSENQPQHF
TRBV5-1	once	TRBJ1-1	.	TGCGCCAGCAGCTTGGAGGCGGGGGGGTACACTGAAGCTTTCTTT	CASSLEAGGYTEAFF
TRBV13	.	TRBJ1-2	.	TGTGCCAGCAGCCCTTCTTTACAGGGAAGAAATGGCTACACCTTC	CASSPSLQGRNGYTF
TRBV5-5	.	TRBJ2-7	TRBD1	TGTGCCAGCAGCAGGGACAGTTTCTCCTACGAGCAGTACTTC	CASSRDSFSYEQYF
TRBV5-1	few	TRBJ1-1	.	TGCGCCAGCACGGGCGGGGTCATGAACACTGAAGCTTTCTTT	CASTGGVMNTEAFF
TRBV25-1	once	TRBJ2-5	.	TGTGCCAGCAGTGAGAGCCGACTGAGTCAAGAGACCCAGTACTTC	CASSESRLSQETQYF
TRBV7-3	.	TRBJ2-3	TRBD1	TGTGCCAGCAGGTCAGGGGGCCCAGATACGCAGTATTTT	CASRSGGPDTQYF